These T cell receptor beta chains were read from a single sample in a study of cytomegalovirus exposure and HLA in healthy donors. Assay: immunoSEQ multiplex PCR; the TCRdb copy retains only in-frame clones and omits some. The sample consists of around 70,000 clones, about 70% of them appearing once. The specimen sequenced was PBMCs. All receptors derive from a male donor in good health and CMV-seropositive. CDR3s include the opening cysteine and the closing phenylalanine or tryptophan. Fields, in order: CDR3 DNA, CDR3 protein, D gene, clone size, J gene, V gene. D genes are given only for firm matches. Clone size is shown for a subset of rows, as once, few, many or a class of expanded clone.

CDR3 DNA: TGCGCCAGCAGCCAAATCGGGAATTCTGGGGAGCAGTACTTC; CDR3 protein: CASSQIGNSGEQYF; D gene: NA; clone size: NA; J gene: TRBJ2-7; V gene: TRBV4-1
CDR3 DNA: TGTGCCAGCATGGCGGCCAATGAGCAGTTCTTC; CDR3 protein: CASMAANEQFF; D gene: NA; clone size: NA; J gene: TRBJ2-1; V gene: TRBV6-5
CDR3 DNA: TGCGCCAGCAGCTTGGGGACAGCGAGTTCACCCCTCCACTTT; CDR3 protein: CASSLGTASSPLHF; D gene: NA; clone size: NA; J gene: TRBJ1-6; V gene: TRBV5-1
CDR3 DNA: TGCAGCGGAGGGGAGCGGGGGATCGGCGAGCAGTACTTC; CDR3 protein: CSGGERGIGEQYF; D gene: TRBD2; clone size: NA; J gene: TRBJ2-7; V gene: TRBV29-1
CDR3 DNA: TGTGCCAGCTATCCCAGGGGTATAAGCAATCAGCCCCAGCATTTT; CDR3 protein: CASYPRGISNQPQHF; D gene: NA; clone size: NA; J gene: TRBJ1-5; V gene: TRBV6-1
CDR3 DNA: TGTGCCAGCAGCGTTAACCAAGAGACCCAGTACTTC; CDR3 protein: CASSVNQETQYF; D gene: NA; clone size: NA; J gene: TRBJ2-5; V gene: TRBV5-4
CDR3 DNA: TGTGCCAGCTCAGACAGGGGGCCCGAAAAACTGTTTTTT; CDR3 protein: CASSDRGPEKLFF; D gene: TRBD1; clone size: NA; J gene: TRBJ1-4; V gene: TRBV18
CDR3 DNA: TGCGCCAGCAGCTTGGGTCTAGCGGGACCCAATGAGCAGTTCTTC; CDR3 protein: CASSLGLAGPNEQFF; D gene: TRBD2; clone size: NA; J gene: TRBJ2-1; V gene: TRBV5-1
CDR3 DNA: TGTGCCAGCAGTTTCGGACAGGGGTCCTACGAGCAGTACTTC; CDR3 protein: CASSFGQGSYEQYF; D gene: TRBD1; clone size: NA; J gene: TRBJ2-7; V gene: TRBV27
CDR3 DNA: TGTGCCAGTAGGACCGGGACAACTAATTCACCCCTCCACTTT; CDR3 protein: CASRTGTTNSPLHF; D gene: NA; clone size: few; J gene: TRBJ1-6; V gene: TRBV19
CDR3 DNA: TGTGCCAGCAGTGAAGAAACTAGCAATACTTACAATGAGCAGTTCTTC; CDR3 protein: CASSEETSNTYNEQFF; D gene: NA; clone size: NA; J gene: TRBJ2-1; V gene: TRBV25-1
CDR3 DNA: TGTGCCAGCACGGCGGGCTTCTACGAGCAGTACTTC; CDR3 protein: CASTAGFYEQYF; D gene: NA; clone size: few; J gene: TRBJ2-7; V gene: TRBV6-1
CDR3 DNA: TGTGCCAGTAGTTTACGACAGGGTTCCTACGAGCAGTACTTC; CDR3 protein: CASSLRQGSYEQYF; D gene: TRBD1; clone size: NA; J gene: TRBJ2-7; V gene: TRBV19
CDR3 DNA: TGTGCCAGCAGCCCTAGCGGGAGGTATGAGCAGTTCTTC; CDR3 protein: CASSPSGRYEQFF; D gene: TRBD2; clone size: once; J gene: TRBJ2-1; V gene: TRBV9
CDR3 DNA: TGTGCCAGCAGCTTATTCGAGGCGGGGCGTGGCGAGCAGTACTTC; CDR3 protein: CASSLFEAGRGEQYF; D gene: NA; clone size: NA; J gene: TRBJ2-7; V gene: TRBV7-9
CDR3 DNA: TGTGCCAGCAGTCTCTTCCGGGACAGTGCTGAAAAACTGTTTTTT; CDR3 protein: CASSLFRDSAEKLFF; D gene: TRBD1; clone size: NA; J gene: TRBJ1-4; V gene: TRBV28
CDR3 DNA: TGTGCCAGCAGCCAAGAGAGAGGGACTAGCGGGAGGGTGGCCGAGCAGTTCTTC; CDR3 protein: CASSQERGTSGRVAEQFF; D gene: TRBD2; clone size: NA; J gene: TRBJ2-1; V gene: TRBV4-2
CDR3 DNA: TGTGCCAGCAGCCCAAGGACAGGGGTGAACACCGGGGAGCTGTTTTTT; CDR3 protein: CASSPRTGVNTGELFF; D gene: TRBD1; clone size: NA; J gene: TRBJ2-2; V gene: TRBV7-9
CDR3 DNA: TGTGCCAGCAGCTACCGGGACAGGGACACCAGCGGGAGAGGTGAGCAGTTCTTC; CDR3 protein: CASSYRDRDTSGRGEQFF; D gene: NA; clone size: NA; J gene: TRBJ2-1; V gene: TRBV7-6
CDR3 DNA: TGTGCCAGCAGCCCCGACATGGGCTACGAGCAGTACTTC; CDR3 protein: CASSPDMGYEQYF; D gene: NA; clone size: NA; J gene: TRBJ2-7; V gene: TRBV7-6
CDR3 DNA: TGTGCCACTCTGACAGGGCTCAAGAGTGAAAAACTGTTTTTT; CDR3 protein: CATLTGLKSEKLFF; D gene: TRBD1; clone size: NA; J gene: TRBJ1-4; V gene: TRBV28
CDR3 DNA: TGTGCCAGCAGTATAACACCGGGACAGGGCCACTATGGCTACACCTTC; CDR3 protein: CASSITPGQGHYGYTF; D gene: TRBD1; clone size: NA; J gene: TRBJ1-2; V gene: TRBV28
CDR3 DNA: TGCGCCAGCAGATACAGACAGGTAATGGACAATGAGCAGTTCTTC; CDR3 protein: CASRYRQVMDNEQFF; D gene: NA; clone size: NA; J gene: TRBJ2-1; V gene: TRBV10-2
CDR3 DNA: TGTGCCAGCAGCTTAGTAGCCCAGGGCCACGACTATGGCTACACCTTC; CDR3 protein: CASSLVAQGHDYGYTF; D gene: NA; clone size: NA; J gene: TRBJ1-2; V gene: TRBV7-9
CDR3 DNA: TGTGCCAGCTCACCGGGACAGGGGGCCGGGGAGCTGTTTTTT; CDR3 protein: CASSPGQGAGELFF; D gene: TRBD1; clone size: once; J gene: TRBJ2-2; V gene: TRBV18
CDR3 DNA: TGCGCCAGCAGCTTGAGAGCGGGACAGGGCCTCAATGAGCAGTTCTTC; CDR3 protein: CASSLRAGQGLNEQFF; D gene: TRBD1; clone size: NA; J gene: TRBJ2-1; V gene: TRBV5-1
CDR3 DNA: TGTGCCAGCAGCTCAACTCGACAGGCCTACGAGCAGTACTTC; CDR3 protein: CASSSTRQAYEQYF; D gene: NA; clone size: NA; J gene: TRBJ2-7; V gene: TRBV7-2
CDR3 DNA: TGTGCCAGCAGAGAGGGAACGAACACTGAAGCTTTCTTT; CDR3 protein: CASREGTNTEAFF; D gene: NA; clone size: NA; J gene: TRBJ1-1; V gene: TRBV6-1
CDR3 DNA: TGCGCCAGCAGCGCGACTAGCGGGGGGTTGCATGAGCAGTTCTTC; CDR3 protein: CASSATSGGLHEQFF; D gene: TRBD2; clone size: NA; J gene: TRBJ2-1; V gene: TRBV5-1
CDR3 DNA: TGTGCCAGCAGCCCCAGAAAAGCGGAGGTAACGAGGGCTTTCTTT; CDR3 protein: CASSPRKAEVTRAFF; D gene: NA; clone size: NA; J gene: TRBJ1-1; V gene: TRBV6-1
CDR3 DNA: TGTGCCAGTAGTATGGCCCAGGGGGTGTATGGCTACACCTTC; CDR3 protein: CASSMAQGVYGYTF; D gene: TRBD1; clone size: NA; J gene: TRBJ1-2; V gene: TRBV19
CDR3 DNA: TGCGCCAGCAGCTTCGGACAGCCGGAGGCCGGGGAGCTGTTTTTT; CDR3 protein: CASSFGQPEAGELFF; D gene: NA; clone size: NA; J gene: TRBJ2-2; V gene: TRBV5-1
CDR3 DNA: TGCGCCAGCAGTCAAACTTGGGACAGGCTGAACACCGGGGAGCTGTTTTTT; CDR3 protein: CASSQTWDRLNTGELFF; D gene: TRBD1; clone size: NA; J gene: TRBJ2-2; V gene: TRBV23-1
CDR3 DNA: TGTGCCAGCAGCCAAGAAGTCTGGCGGGGGGGTGAAAAACTGTTTTTT; CDR3 protein: CASSQEVWRGGEKLFF; D gene: NA; clone size: NA; J gene: TRBJ1-4; V gene: TRBV4-2
CDR3 DNA: TGTGCCAGCAGCAAGGGAGGCGGTCTCTATGGCTACACCTTC; CDR3 protein: CASSKGGGLYGYTF; D gene: NA; clone size: NA; J gene: TRBJ1-2; V gene: TRBV14
CDR3 DNA: TGCAGCGTTCCGGACTTCACCAGCTCCTACAATGAGCAGTTCTTC; CDR3 protein: CSVPDFTSSYNEQFF; D gene: NA; clone size: NA; J gene: TRBJ2-1; V gene: TRBV29-1